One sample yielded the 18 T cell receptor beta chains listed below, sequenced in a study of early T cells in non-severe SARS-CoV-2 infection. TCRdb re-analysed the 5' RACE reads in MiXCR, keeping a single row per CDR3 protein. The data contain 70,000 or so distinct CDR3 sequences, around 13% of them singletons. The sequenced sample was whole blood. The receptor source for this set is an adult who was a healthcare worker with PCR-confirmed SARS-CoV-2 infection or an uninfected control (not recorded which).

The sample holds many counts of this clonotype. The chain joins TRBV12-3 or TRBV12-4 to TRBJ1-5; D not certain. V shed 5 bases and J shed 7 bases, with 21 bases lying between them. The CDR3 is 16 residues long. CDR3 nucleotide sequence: TGTGCCAGCAGTCCCAGTTTTGGCCCGTGGGAACAGCCCCAGCATTTT. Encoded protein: CASSPSFGPWEQPQHF.

CDR3 sequence (DNA): TGTGCCAGCAGTTACGCCGGGACTAGCGGGGGCCCCGGGGAGCTGTTTTTT. As protein: CASSYAGTSGGPGELFF. The V call is TRBV7-2, the J call TRBJ2-2; 14 bases match TRBD2. The V gene's germline CDR1 is SGHTA and CDR2 FQGNSA. V shed 6 bases and J 6 bases; nucleotides not matched to a gene: 9. CDR3 length: 17 residues. Looking up the rest from reference TRBV7-2 and TRBJ2-2 gives the full variable domain: GAGVSQSPSNKVTEKGKDVELRCDPISGHTALYWYRQSLGQGLEFLIYFQGNSAPDKSGLPSDRFSAERTGGSVSTLTIQRTQQEDSAVYLCASSYAGTSGGPGELFFGEGSRLTVL.

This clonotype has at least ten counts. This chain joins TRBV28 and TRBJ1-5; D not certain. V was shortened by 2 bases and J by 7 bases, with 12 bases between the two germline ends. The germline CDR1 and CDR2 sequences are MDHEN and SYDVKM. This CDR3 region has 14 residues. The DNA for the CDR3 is TGTGCCAGCAGTTTAACGGCCTCCAGGCAGCCCCAGCATTTT. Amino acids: CASSLTASRQPQHF.

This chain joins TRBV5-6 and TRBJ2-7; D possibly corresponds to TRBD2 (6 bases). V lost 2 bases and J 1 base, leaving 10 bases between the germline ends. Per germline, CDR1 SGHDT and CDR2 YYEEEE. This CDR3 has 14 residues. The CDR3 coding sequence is TGTGCCAGCAGCTTAACGGGGGAGTCCTACGAGCAGTACTTC. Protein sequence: CASSLTGESYEQYF.

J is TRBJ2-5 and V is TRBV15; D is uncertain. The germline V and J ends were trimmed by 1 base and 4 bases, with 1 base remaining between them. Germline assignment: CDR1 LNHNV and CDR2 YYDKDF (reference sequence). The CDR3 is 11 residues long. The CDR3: CATSRAETQYF. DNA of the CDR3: TGTGCCACCAGCAGAGCAGAGACCCAGTACTTC. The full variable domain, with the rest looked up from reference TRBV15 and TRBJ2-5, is DAMVIQNPRYQVTQFGKPVTLSCSQTLNHNVMYWYQQKSSQAPKLLFHYYDKDFNNEADTPDNFQSRRPNTSFCFLDIRSPGLGDTAMYLCATSRAETQYFGPGTRLLVL.

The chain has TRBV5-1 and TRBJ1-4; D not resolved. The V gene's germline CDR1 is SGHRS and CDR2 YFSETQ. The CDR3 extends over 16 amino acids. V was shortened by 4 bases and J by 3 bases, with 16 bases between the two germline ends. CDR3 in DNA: TGCGCCAGCAGCCCCCAGCGCCCGAGGGCTAATGAAAAACTGTTTTTT. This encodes CASSPQRPRANEKLFF.

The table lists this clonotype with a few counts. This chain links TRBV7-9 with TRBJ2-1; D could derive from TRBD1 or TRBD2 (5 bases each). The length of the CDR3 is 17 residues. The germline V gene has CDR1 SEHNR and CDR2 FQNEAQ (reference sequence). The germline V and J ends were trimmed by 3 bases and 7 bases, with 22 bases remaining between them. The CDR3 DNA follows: TGTGCCAGCAGCTTGAGGGGTATTACACCCTTGCGAAATGAGCAGTTCTTC. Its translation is CASSLRGITPLRNEQFF.

CDR3 bases: TGTGCCAGCAGCGATAGGTCGGGGTCCGACACCTTC. Amino acid sequence: CASSDRSGSDTF. The chain has TRBV7-9 and TRBJ1-2; D unresolved. The germline gives CDR1 SEHNR, CDR2 FQNEAQ (reference sequence). The CDR3 has 12 residues. V lost 5 bases and J lost 12, with 16 bases in between.

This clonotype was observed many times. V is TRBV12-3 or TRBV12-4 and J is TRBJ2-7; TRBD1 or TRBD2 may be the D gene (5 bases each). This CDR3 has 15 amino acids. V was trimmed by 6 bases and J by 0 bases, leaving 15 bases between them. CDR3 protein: CASRRGDPGSYEQYF. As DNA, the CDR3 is TGTGCCAGCAGAAGAGGGGACCCCGGCTCCTACGAGCAGTACTTC.

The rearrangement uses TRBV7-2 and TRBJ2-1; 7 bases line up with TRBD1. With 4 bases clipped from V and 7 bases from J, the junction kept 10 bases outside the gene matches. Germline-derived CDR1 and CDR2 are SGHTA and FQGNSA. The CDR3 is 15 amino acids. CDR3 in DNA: TGTGCCAGCAGCTCCCACGGTGCCAGGGGGAATGAGCAGTTCTTC. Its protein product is CASSSHGARGNEQFF.

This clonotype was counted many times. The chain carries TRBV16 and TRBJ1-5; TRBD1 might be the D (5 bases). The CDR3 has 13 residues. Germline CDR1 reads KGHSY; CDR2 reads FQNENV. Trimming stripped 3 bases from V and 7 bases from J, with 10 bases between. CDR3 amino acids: CASSQGLRQPQHF. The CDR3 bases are TGTGCCAGCAGCCAGGGGCTTCGACAGCCCCAGCATTTT.

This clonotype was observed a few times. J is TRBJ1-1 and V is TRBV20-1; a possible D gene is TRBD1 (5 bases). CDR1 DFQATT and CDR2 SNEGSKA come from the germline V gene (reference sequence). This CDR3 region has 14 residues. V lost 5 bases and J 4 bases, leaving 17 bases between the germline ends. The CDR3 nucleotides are TGCAGTGCTTTACGTCGGGTTAGGGGCACTGAAGCTTTCTTT. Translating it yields CSALRRVRGTEAFF.

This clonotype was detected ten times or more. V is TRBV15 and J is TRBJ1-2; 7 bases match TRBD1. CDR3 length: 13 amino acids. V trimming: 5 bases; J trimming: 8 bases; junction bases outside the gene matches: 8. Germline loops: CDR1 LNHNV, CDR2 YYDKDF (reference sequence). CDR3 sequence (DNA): TGTGCCACCAGCCAAACAGGGGTGGGAGGCTACACCTTC. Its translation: CATSQTGVGGYTF.

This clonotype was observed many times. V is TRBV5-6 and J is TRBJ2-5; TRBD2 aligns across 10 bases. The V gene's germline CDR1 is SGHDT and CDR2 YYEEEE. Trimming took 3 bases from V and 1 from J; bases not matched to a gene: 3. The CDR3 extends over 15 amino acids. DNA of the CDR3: TGTGCCAGCAGCTCACTAGCGGGACCCCAAGAGACCCAGTACTTC. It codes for CASSSLAGPQETQYF. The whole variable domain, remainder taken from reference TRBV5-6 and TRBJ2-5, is DAGVTQSPTHLIKTRGQQVTLRCSPKSGHDTVSWYQQALGQGPQFIFQYYEEEERQRGNFPDRFSGHQFPNYSSELNVNALLLGDSALYLCASSSLAGPQETQYFGPGTRLLVL.

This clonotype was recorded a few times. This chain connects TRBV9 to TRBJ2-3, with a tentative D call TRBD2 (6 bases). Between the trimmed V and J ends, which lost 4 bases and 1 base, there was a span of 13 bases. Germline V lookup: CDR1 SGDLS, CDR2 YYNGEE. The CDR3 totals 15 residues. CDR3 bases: TGTGCCAGCAGCCCTCGCGGGGAAGGCACAGATACGCAGTATTTT. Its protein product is CASSPRGEGTDTQYF.

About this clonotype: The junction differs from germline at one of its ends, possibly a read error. CDR3 bases: TGTGCCAGAAATCCCCGACTAGTCCATCCCCGATTC. This encodes CARNPRLVHPRF. This chain links TRBV27 with TRBJ2-1; TRBD2 might be the D (6 bases). The CDR3 is made up of 12 amino acids. Germline-derived CDR1 and CDR2 are MNHEY and SMNVEV (reference sequence).

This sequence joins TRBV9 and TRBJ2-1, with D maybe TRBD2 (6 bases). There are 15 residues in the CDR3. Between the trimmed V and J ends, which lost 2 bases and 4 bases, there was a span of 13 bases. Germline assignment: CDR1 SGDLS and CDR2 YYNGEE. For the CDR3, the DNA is TGTGCCAGCAGCGTTAGAGGCCTAGCGTACAATGAGCAGTTCTTC. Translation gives CASSVRGLAYNEQFF.

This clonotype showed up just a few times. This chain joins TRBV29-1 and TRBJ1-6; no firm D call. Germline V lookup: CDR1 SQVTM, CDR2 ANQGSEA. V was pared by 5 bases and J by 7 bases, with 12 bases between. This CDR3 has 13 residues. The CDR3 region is CSVSASGNSPLHF. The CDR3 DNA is TGCAGCGTTAGTGCTTCTGGCAATTCACCCCTCCACTTT.